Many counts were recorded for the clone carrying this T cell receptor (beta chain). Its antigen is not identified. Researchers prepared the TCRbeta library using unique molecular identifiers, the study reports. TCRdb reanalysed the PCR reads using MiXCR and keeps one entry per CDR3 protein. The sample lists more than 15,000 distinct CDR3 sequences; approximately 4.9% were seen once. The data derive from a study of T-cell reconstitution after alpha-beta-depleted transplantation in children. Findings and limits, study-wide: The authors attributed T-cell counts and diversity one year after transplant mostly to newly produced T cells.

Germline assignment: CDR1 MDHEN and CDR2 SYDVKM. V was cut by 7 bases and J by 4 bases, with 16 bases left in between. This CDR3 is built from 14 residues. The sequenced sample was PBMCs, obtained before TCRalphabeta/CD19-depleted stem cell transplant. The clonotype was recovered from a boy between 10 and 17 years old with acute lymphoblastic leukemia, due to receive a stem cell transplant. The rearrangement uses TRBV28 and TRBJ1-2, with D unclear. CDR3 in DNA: TGTGCCAGCAATCTGCGGACGGGGATCTATGGCTACACCTTC. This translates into CASNLRTGIYGYTF.